These T cell receptor beta chains were read from a single sample in a study of blood T cell repertoires in COVID-19. Here immunoSEQ multiplex PCR was the method, and the copy in TCRdb shows in-frame clones only, minus some. The table has approximately 66,000 clones, about 73% seen once. Sequenced sample: peripheral blood. The receptors come from a man aged 55-75 years with acute or convalescent COVID-19. CDR3s include the opening cysteine and the closing phenylalanine or tryptophan. D genes are given only for firm matches. The size entry is marked missing in some rows and otherwise reads once, few, many or a size class.

j_gene: TRBJ1-2; d_gene: TRBD1; abundance: .; v_gene: TRBV5-6; CDR3aa: CASSLRDRTNYGYTF; CDR3nt: TGTGCCAGCAGCCTCCGGGACAGGACTAACTATGGCTACACCTTC
j_gene: TRBJ1-1; d_gene: TRBD1; abundance: .; v_gene: TRBV18; CDR3aa: CASSPIQGEAFF; CDR3nt: TGTGCCAGCTCACCAATACAGGGGGAAGCTTTCTTT
j_gene: TRBJ1-5; d_gene: .; abundance: .; v_gene: TRBV2; CDR3aa: CASNSGTNQPQHF; CDR3nt: TGTGCCAGCAATTCAGGTACCAATCAGCCCCAGCATTTT
j_gene: TRBJ2-7; d_gene: TRBD2; abundance: .; v_gene: TRBV5-1; CDR3aa: CASSPTGLAEYEQYF; CDR3nt: TGCGCCAGCAGCCCTACCGGACTAGCGGAATACGAGCAGTACTTC
j_gene: TRBJ1-5; d_gene: .; abundance: few; v_gene: TRBV5-5; CDR3aa: CASSEDGGGNQPQHF; CDR3nt: TGTGCCAGCAGCGAGGATGGGGGCGGTAATCAGCCCCAGCATTTT
j_gene: TRBJ1-6; d_gene: .; abundance: .; v_gene: TRBV5-8; CDR3aa: CATRRDTHNSPLHF; CDR3nt: TGTGCCACCCGACGGGACACACATAATTCACCCCTCCACTTT
j_gene: TRBJ1-4; d_gene: .; abundance: .; v_gene: TRBV19; CDR3aa: CASSMGQYNEKLFF; CDR3nt: TGTGCCAGTAGTATGGGACAATATAATGAAAAACTGTTTTTT
j_gene: TRBJ1-5; d_gene: .; abundance: .; v_gene: TRBV7-2; CDR3aa: CASSIAGGNQPQHF; CDR3nt: TGTGCCAGCTCCATCGCGGGGGGCAATCAGCCCCAGCATTTT
j_gene: TRBJ1-3; d_gene: .; abundance: .; v_gene: TRBV2; CDR3aa: CASSDSVGNTIYF; CDR3nt: TGTGCCAGCAGTGATTCAGTGGGAAACACCATATATTTT
j_gene: TRBJ2-2; d_gene: .; abundance: .; v_gene: TRBV4-2; CDR3aa: CASRAPGNTGELFF; CDR3nt: TGTGCCAGCAGAGCCCCGGGGAACACCGGGGAGCTGTTTTTT
j_gene: TRBJ1-6; d_gene: .; abundance: .; v_gene: TRBV28; CDR3aa: CASRRLAGRDSPLHF; CDR3nt: TGTGCCAGCAGACGACTTGCGGGAAGGGATTCACCCCTCCACTTT
j_gene: TRBJ1-2; d_gene: TRBD1; abundance: .; v_gene: TRBV6-2/TRBV6-3; CDR3aa: CASSLQGANYGYTF; CDR3nt: TGTGCCAGCAGTCTACAGGGGGCTAACTATGGCTACACCTTC
j_gene: TRBJ2-1; d_gene: .; abundance: .; v_gene: TRBV7-9; CDR3aa: CASSLGLRHNEQFF; CDR3nt: TGTGCCAGCAGCCTGGGACTTAGACACAATGAGCAGTTCTTC
j_gene: TRBJ2-7; d_gene: TRBD1; abundance: .; v_gene: TRBV5-1; CDR3aa: CASSRDRGKQYF; CDR3nt: TGCGCCAGCAGCCGGGACAGGGGGAAGCAGTACTTC
j_gene: TRBJ2-2; d_gene: TRBD1; abundance: .; v_gene: TRBV19; CDR3aa: CASKANRGQAGELFF; CDR3nt: TGTGCCAGTAAGGCCAACAGGGGGCAGGCCGGGGAGCTGTTTTTT
j_gene: TRBJ2-5; d_gene: TRBD2; abundance: .; v_gene: TRBV7-7; CDR3aa: CASSSGTLGGETQYF; CDR3nt: TGTGCCAGCAGTAGCGGGACTCTGGGCGGTGAGACCCAGTACTTC
j_gene: TRBJ2-1; d_gene: .; abundance: .; v_gene: TRBV9; CDR3aa: CASSVASEAGEQFF; CDR3nt: TGTGCCAGCAGCGTAGCGTCCGAGGCGGGTGAGCAGTTCTTC
j_gene: TRBJ1-4; d_gene: .; abundance: .; v_gene: TRBV5-1; CDR3aa: CASSLAATNEKLFF; CDR3nt: TGCGCCAGCAGCTTGGCCGCGACTAATGAAAAACTGTTTTTT
j_gene: TRBJ2-7; d_gene: TRBD2; abundance: .; v_gene: TRBV25-1; CDR3aa: CASSRTSGTYEQYF; CDR3nt: TGTGCCAGCAGTCGGACTAGCGGCACCTACGAGCAGTACTTC
j_gene: TRBJ1-2; d_gene: .; abundance: few; v_gene: TRBV3-1/TRBV3-2; CDR3aa: CASSQDREGANYGYTF; CDR3nt: TGTGCCAGCAGCCAAGATCGGGAGGGAGCTAACTATGGCTACACCTTC
j_gene: TRBJ2-6; d_gene: .; abundance: .; v_gene: TRBV5-6; CDR3aa: CASSLWDFSGANVLTF; CDR3nt: TGTGCCAGCAGCTTGTGGGACTTCTCTGGGGCCAACGTCCTGACTTTC
j_gene: TRBJ2-7; d_gene: .; abundance: many; v_gene: TRBV27; CDR3aa: CASSFRGTTSTYEQYF; CDR3nt: TGTGCCAGCAGTTTCCGGGGAACTACGTCCACCTACGAGCAGTACTTC
j_gene: TRBJ1-2; d_gene: .; abundance: .; v_gene: TRBV28; CDR3aa: CASRIRQDLSGYTF; CDR3nt: TGTGCCAGCAGGATCAGACAGGACCTTTCGGGCTACACCTTC
j_gene: TRBJ2-3; d_gene: TRBD2; abundance: .; v_gene: TRBV27; CDR3aa: CASRSGRFTDTQYF; CDR3nt: TGTGCCAGTCGGAGCGGGAGGTTCACAGATACGCAGTATTTT
j_gene: TRBJ2-7; d_gene: TRBD2; abundance: .; v_gene: TRBV13; CDR3aa: CASRRGGLAGGRYEQYF; CDR3nt: TGTGCCAGCAGACGGGGGGGACTAGCGGGAGGTAGGTACGAGCAGTACTTC
j_gene: TRBJ2-5; d_gene: TRBD1; abundance: .; v_gene: TRBV7-2; CDR3aa: CASSRYRGRGETQYF; CDR3nt: TGTGCCAGCAGCAGGTACAGGGGGCGAGGGGAGACCCAGTACTTC
j_gene: TRBJ1-6; d_gene: .; abundance: .; v_gene: TRBV28; CDR3aa: CASSPREGHSPLHF; CDR3nt: TGTGCCAGCAGTCCCCGGGAGGGGCATTCACCCCTCCACTTT
j_gene: TRBJ1-5; d_gene: .; abundance: many; v_gene: TRBV3-1/TRBV3-2; CDR3aa: CASSQELGQPQHF; CDR3nt: TGTGCCAGCAGCCAAGAGCTAGGCCAGCCCCAGCATTTT
j_gene: TRBJ2-1; d_gene: .; abundance: .; v_gene: TRBV9; CDR3aa: CASSQGNRAPNEQFF; CDR3nt: TGTGCCAGCAGCCAGGGGAACAGGGCCCCCAATGAGCAGTTCTTC